The clone carrying this T cell receptor beta chain showed up just a few times. The antigen is not known. This sample was taken from a study of T cells after yellow fever vaccination. Across the study: Fractions containing few cells were prepared with SMART-Seq v4 Ultra Low Input. Study results and caveats: The CD4 and CD8 compartments had a small share of their clonotypes in common. Highly abundant clonotypes carried over from the bulk population could end up in FACS-sorted repertoires as contaminants.

One entry per CDR3 protein, called by TCRdb with MiXCR from the 5' RACE reads. This sample carries some 600,000 distinct CDR3 sequences, less than 20% of them seen once, and the ten largest clones take approximately 15%. This clonotype originated in a young man who received the YFV17D yellow fever vaccine. Here the sequenced sample was PBMCs, taken roughly 5 days after the first yellow fever vaccination.

The CDR3 sequence is CASSPGSGGFTDTQYF. The CDR3 bases are TGTGCCAGCTCACCGGGAAGCGGGGGCTTCACAGATACGCAGTATTTT. V and J are TRBV18 and TRBJ2-3, with 8 bases lining up with TRBD2. Unmatched junction bases numbered 7, after V lost 3 bases and J lost 2 bases. This CDR3 has 16 amino acids. Looked up from germline, CDR1 is KGHSH and CDR2 is LQKENI.